This entry lists 18 T cell receptor beta chains sequenced from one sample in a study of blood T cell repertoires in COVID-19. Repertoires were generated with immunoSEQ multiplex PCR, while TCRdb's copy carries only in-frame clones and drops some. The table records 150,000 or so clones, around 83% of them present only once. The sequencing sample was made of peripheral blood. The receptors derive from a man between 65 and 85 years old who had recovered from COVID-19.

This chain links TRBV25-1 with TRBJ1-2, with D unresolved. Germline V gene lookup returns CDR1 MGHDK and CDR2 SYGVNS. CDR3 length: 15 residues. V shed 3 bases and J shed 8 bases, with 19 bases lying between them. The CDR3 region is CASSDNSSPLFGYTF. CDR3 DNA sequence: TGTGCCAGCAGTGATAATTCTAGTCCTCTTTTCGGCTACACCTTC.

In this sample, this clone turned up a few times. V gene TRBV4-3 combines with J gene TRBJ2-7, with TRBD1 identical over 7 bases. The CDR3 extends over 14 amino acids. Germline CDR1 and CDR2: LGHNA and YSLEER. The V gene end was trimmed by 6 bases and the J gene end by 2 bases; junction bases not matched to a gene: 7. The CDR3 DNA reads as TGCGCCAGCAGTGCAGGACAGGACGCCTACGAGCAGTACTTC. Translated, it gives CASSAGQDAYEQYF.

V is TRBV3-1 (or the pseudogene TRBV3-2) and J is TRBJ2-2; 8 bases map to TRBD1. Germline-derived CDR1 and CDR2 are LGHDT and YNNKEL (reference sequence). This CDR3 comprises 15 residues. V gave up 0 bases and J gave up 8 bases; unmatched junction bases: 5. The CDR3 spells CASSQERQGFGELFF. The CDR3 nucleotides read TGTGCCAGCAGCCAAGAACGACAGGGGTTTGGGGAGCTGTTTTTT.

This rearrangement joins TRBV25-1 to TRBJ2-7; 8 bases are shared with TRBD1. Germline values: CDR1 MGHDK, CDR2 SYGVNS. The CDR3 is made up of 13 amino acids. Trimming removed 6 bases from V and 7 bases from J; junction bases left unmatched: 8. The CDR3 here is CASRPGQALEQYF. Written as DNA, the CDR3 is TGTGCCAGCAGGCCGGGACAGGCCCTGGAGCAGTACTTC.

This clone was seen only a few times. This chain uses TRBV25-1 with TRBJ1-6; D remains unclear. Deletions cut 3 bases from V and 10 bases from J, with 22 bases between. Germline assignment: CDR1 MGHDK and CDR2 SYGVNS. CDR3 length: 17 amino acids. CDR3 amino acids: CASSDVPWEGKDSPLHF. CDR3 in DNA: TGTGCCAGCAGTGATGTCCCTTGGGAGGGTAAAGACTCACCCCTCCACTTT.

The J gene is TRBJ2-3, the V gene TRBV18; 8 bases are a match to TRBD1. There are 14 residues in the CDR3. Germline assignment: CDR1 KGHSH and CDR2 LQKENI. Trimming removed 4 bases from V and 5 bases from J; junction bases left unmatched: 5. CDR3 in DNA: TGTGCCAGCTCACGACTAACAGGGGGAGATACGCAGTATTTT. Encoded protein: CASSRLTGGDTQYF.

This clone appeared once. The chain couples TRBV6-5 to TRBJ2-7, with unresolved D. Germline-derived CDR1 and CDR2 are MNHEY and SVGAGI. V lost 6 bases to trimming and J lost 5 bases, with 17 bases between them. CDR3 length equals 14 residues. The CDR3 nucleotides read TGTGCCAGCAGAGACTCCATGGCGTGGGACGAGCAGTACTTC. The encoded protein is CASRDSMAWDEQYF.

This clone has at least ten counts. V and J are TRBV2 and TRBJ2-7; maybe TRBD1 (6 bases). The CDR3 loop spans 13 amino acids. The germline gives CDR1 SNHLY, CDR2 FYNNEI. V lost 5 bases, J lost 6 bases, and 14 bases lay in between. The CDR3 DNA follows: TGTGCCAGCAGTAACGACAGGCCCGGCGAGCAGTACTTC. This gives the protein CASSNDRPGEQYF.

DNA of the CDR3: TGTGCCAGCAGCCAAAATGGGCCAAACTACGAGCAGTACTTC. Protein sequence: CASSQNGPNYEQYF. The chain carries TRBV13 and TRBJ2-7; D is undetermined. CDR1 and CDR2 from the germline V gene are PRHDT and FYEKMQ (reference sequence). Between the trimmed V and J ends, which lost 5 bases and 3 bases, there was a span of 14 bases. This CDR3 has 14 residues.

V gene TRBV7-8 combines with J gene TRBJ2-1; TRBD2 agrees at 11 bases. Germline assignment: CDR1 SGHVS and CDR2 FQNEAQ. The CDR3 loop spans 18 amino acids. The ends lost 3 bases at V and 6 bases at J; junction bases unmatched: 13. Here the CDR3 reads CASSFPKGTSGRTNEQFF. CDR3 in DNA: TGTGCCAGCAGCTTTCCCAAAGGTACTAGCGGGAGAACCAATGAGCAGTTCTTC.

The gene calls are TRBV2 and TRBJ2-3, with 9 bases identical to TRBD1. V was pared by 4 bases and J by 5 bases, with 4 bases of the junction left unmatched. The CDR3 loop spans 14 amino acids. Germline values: CDR1 SNHLY, CDR2 FYNNEI. CDR3 loop: CASSGEDRGDTQYF. CDR3 coding DNA: TGTGCCAGCAGTGGTGAGGACAGGGGAGATACGCAGTATTTT.

This chain links TRBV10-2 with TRBJ1-2; D is unclear. Germline CDR1 reads WSHSY; CDR2 reads SAAADI. V was clipped by 2 bases and J by 0 bases, with 7 bases between them. This CDR3 has 14 amino acids. The CDR3 protein is CASSEVGANYGYTF. CDR3 bases: TGCGCCAGCAGTGAGGTCGGGGCTAACTATGGCTACACCTTC.

The rearrangement joins TRBV5-4 to TRBJ2-1, with 11 bases aligning to TRBD2. Germline CDR1 and CDR2: SGHNT and YYREEE (reference sequence). Trimming took 3 bases from V and 9 from J; bases not matched to a gene: 8. The CDR3 contains 15 residues. CDR3 sequence (DNA): TGTGCCAGCAGCTGGGCTAGCGGGAGGTCCGTTGAGCAGTTCTTC. Its translation: CASSWASGRSVEQFF.

The genes are TRBV10-1 and TRBJ2-1; TRBD2 might be the D (5 bases). CDR3 length: 14 amino acids. Germline CDR1 and CDR2: WNHNN and SYGVQD (reference sequence). The V end lost 5 bases, the J end lost 6 bases, and 14 bases lay between the germline ends. The CDR3 DNA follows: TGCGCCAGCAGTCACTTAGCGTCCGTCAATGAGCAGTTCTTC. Translated, it gives CASSHLASVNEQFF.

The chain joins TRBV3-1 (or the pseudogene TRBV3-2) to TRBJ2-7; 14 nucleotides align to TRBD2. The trim removed 5 bases at V and 5 bases at J, leaving 11 bases unmatched. This CDR3 region has 17 residues. Germline CDR1 is LGHDT and CDR2 is YNNKEL (reference sequence). The CDR3 region is CASSDPGLAGEAHEQYF. Written as DNA, the CDR3 is TGTGCCAGCAGCGACCCGGGACTAGCGGGAGAGGCACACGAGCAGTACTTC.

The V gene is TRBV20-1, the J gene TRBJ2-1, with D possibly matching TRBD2 (5 bases). CDR3 size: 13 residues. Germline V gene lookup returns CDR1 DFQATT and CDR2 SNEGSKA (reference sequence). V gave up 3 bases and J gave up 3 bases, with 9 bases separating them. This chain's CDR3 is CSASPGNYNEQFF. The CDR3 DNA sequence: TGCAGTGCTAGTCCGGGGAACTACAATGAGCAGTTCTTC.

The chain has TRBV28 and TRBJ2-1; a weak D match, TRBD2 (6 bases). The CDR3 length is 15 residues. Germline-derived CDR1 and CDR2 are MDHEN and SYDVKM. Trimming stripped 8 bases from V and 7 bases from J, with 21 bases between. CDR3 protein: CASSPGVVGRNEQFF. CDR3 in DNA: TGTGCCAGCTCCCCTGGGGTCGTCGGGAGAAATGAGCAGTTCTTC.

The V gene is TRBV6-6, the J gene TRBJ2-5; 11 nucleotides align to TRBD2. The CDR3 runs to 15 residues. V was pared by 6 bases and J by 3 bases, with 6 bases of the junction left unmatched. Per the germline V gene, CDR1 is MNHNY and CDR2 is SVGAGI (reference sequence). The DNA for the CDR3 is TGTGCCAGCAGCGATGGGACTAGCGGAAAAGAGACCCAGTACTTC. Translated: CASSDGTSGKETQYF.